One sample yielded the 18 T cell receptor beta chains listed below, sequenced in a study of CD8+CD57+ T cells in acquired aplastic anemia. TCR beta VDJ combinations and CDR3 sequences were profiled from genomic DNA. MiXCR, applied by TCRdb to the reads, yields one record per CDR3 protein. The data show tens of thousands of distinct CDR3 sequences, roughly 63% seen once. Patients sequenced had flow cytometry evidence of CD8+CD57+ cell expansion. Input material: sorted CD4+, CD8+, or CD8+CD57+ T cells (not recorded which) from PBMCs. Receptor source: a human donor with aplastic anemia.

V gene TRBV2 combines with J gene TRBJ2-5; 8 positions agree with TRBD2. With V trimmed by 4 bases and J by 5 bases, 12 bases remained unmatched. The CDR3 contains 16 residues. Per germline, CDR1 SNHLY and CDR2 FYNNEI. As DNA, the CDR3 is TGTGCCAGCAGTGTCCCGGGGAGCGGGAGTGAGGAGACCCAGTACTTC. This encodes CASSVPGSGSEETQYF.

This clonotype was detected ten times or more. The gene calls are TRBV27 and TRBJ2-3; 10 nucleotides align to TRBD2. V was clipped by 4 bases and J by 3 bases; unmatched bases: 7. The CDR3 sequence is 16 residues long. CDR1 and CDR2 (germline): MNHEY, SMNVEV (reference sequence). The CDR3 loop reads CASSWIAGGVTDTQYF. The CDR3 DNA sequence: TGTGCCAGCAGTTGGATAGCGGGGGGTGTGACAGATACGCAGTATTTT.

V is TRBV7-8 and J is TRBJ2-7; TRBD1 matches at 7 bases. In germline, CDR1 is SGHVS, CDR2 FQNEAQ. Trimming at V came to 4 bases and at J to 3 bases, leaving 3 bases not matched to a gene. The CDR3 length is 13 residues. The DNA of the CDR3 is TGTGCCAGCAGCTCCACAGGGGACTACGAGCAGTACTTC. As protein: CASSSTGDYEQYF.

This clonotype was picked up a small number of times. V and J are TRBV19 and TRBJ2-1; 11 nucleotides match TRBD2. The CDR3 length is 15 residues. Germline-derived CDR1 and CDR2 are LNHDA and SQIVND (reference sequence). The V gene end was trimmed by 5 bases and the J gene end by 3 bases; junction bases not matched to a gene: 3. The CDR3 DNA reads as TGTGCCAGTAGTCTGACTAGCGGGGTCTACAATGAGCAGTTCTTC. It translates to CASSLTSGVYNEQFF.

The chain carries TRBV10-3 and TRBJ2-5; 10 nucleotides align to TRBD1. There are 15 residues in the CDR3. V shed 6 bases and J 1 base; nucleotides not matched to a gene: 5. Germline CDR1 ENHRY, CDR2 SYGVKD. CDR3 amino acids: CAISRDRGLQETQYF. As DNA, the CDR3 is TGTGCCATCAGCCGGGACAGGGGCCTCCAAGAGACCCAGTACTTC.

The chain couples TRBV2 to TRBJ2-7, with 9 bases that match TRBD1. The CDR3 extends over 12 amino acids. The junction had 7 bases not matched to a gene; V was cut back by 6 bases and J by 10 bases. CDR1 SNHLY and CDR2 FYNNEI come from the germline V gene. In DNA form, the CDR3 reads TGTGCCAGCAGAAAGGACAGGGGCCCACAGTACTTC. This sequence encodes CASRKDRGPQYF.

The chain combines TRBV24-1 with TRBJ2-6, with TRBD1 as a possible D gene (7 bases). The germline V and J ends were trimmed by 8 bases and 0 bases, with 10 bases remaining between them. From germline, CDR1 is KGHDR and CDR2 SFDVKD. The length of the CDR3 is 15 residues. This CDR3 is CATNQGGSGANVLTF. The CDR3 DNA is TGTGCCACCAACCAGGGGGGCTCTGGGGCCAACGTCCTGACTTTC.

The table lists this clonotype with many counts. The V gene is TRBV9, the J gene TRBJ1-6; D gene uncertain. V was pared by 4 bases and J by 2 bases, with 13 bases between. The CDR3 is 16 residues long. Per the germline V gene, CDR1 is SGDLS and CDR2 is YYNGEE. CDR3: CASSPRDGPYNSPLHF. As DNA, the CDR3 is TGTGCCAGCAGCCCCCGAGACGGACCCTATAATTCACCCCTCCACTTT.

This clonotype was observed at least ten times. The chain carries TRBV4-1 and TRBJ1-6; D uncertain. V lost 1 base to trimming and J lost 5 bases, with 9 bases between them. The CDR3 has 15 amino acids. Germline V gene lookup returns CDR1 MGHRA and CDR2 YSYEKL. This CDR3 is CASSQGGSNNSPLHF. The CDR3 bases are TGCGCCAGCAGCCAAGGCGGGTCAAATAATTCACCCCTCCACTTT.

The chain couples TRBV2 to TRBJ1-1; D not resolved. This CDR3 contains 12 residues. The V gene lost 6 bases and the J gene lost 3 bases, with 8 bases spanning the gap. The germline V gene encodes CDR1 SNHLY and CDR2 FYNNEI. CDR3 loop: CASRVSDTEAFF. Here the CDR3 DNA reads TGTGCCAGCAGGGTATCAGACACTGAAGCTTTCTTT. Supplemented by reference TRBV2 and TRBJ1-1, the full variable domain reads EPEVTQTPSHQVTQMGQEVILRCVPISNHLYFYWYRQILGQKVEFLVSFYNNEISEKSEIFDDQFSVERPDGSNFTLKIRSTKLEDSAMYFCASRVSDTEAFFGQGTRLTVV.

This sequence joins TRBV10-3 and TRBJ1-2; 7 positions agree with TRBD1. Germline lookup yields CDR1 ENHRY and CDR2 SYGVKD. This CDR3 is 11 amino acids long. The junction had 9 bases not matched to a gene; V was cut back by 10 bases and J by 10 bases. CDR3 region: CASTDRLVYTF. DNA of the CDR3: TGTGCCAGCACGGACAGGCTCGTCTACACCTTC.

The sample holds many counts of this clonotype. This may be a read error: a much more frequent sequence differs by one nucleotide. This chain links TRBV7-7 with TRBJ2-5, with 7 bases aligning to TRBD1. CDR3 size: 14 residues. From germline, CDR1 is SSHAT and CDR2 FNYEAQ (reference sequence). CDR3 region: CASSRGLYQETQHF. As DNA, the CDR3 is TGTGCATCGAGCAGGGGGTTGTACCAAGAGACCCAGCACTTC.

The chain couples TRBV29-1 to TRBJ2-7, with D maybe TRBD1 (6 bases). Trimming shortened V by 1 base and J by 3 bases, and 13 bases separated the two germline ends. Per the germline V gene, CDR1 is SQVTM and CDR2 is ANQGSEA. This CDR3 comprises 14 residues. CDR3 sequence reads: CSVEVGRGDYEQYF. For the CDR3, the DNA is TGCAGCGTTGAAGTAGGCAGGGGTGACTACGAGCAGTACTTC.

By sample fraction, this clonotype is large. The CDR3 region has the DNA TGTGCCATCAGTGAGTCGGTGGCAGGGCCTTATGGCTACACCTTC. Amino acids: CAISESVAGPYGYTF. The J gene is TRBJ1-2, the V gene TRBV10-3; possibly TRBD1 for D (5 bases). Germline V gives CDR1 ENHRY, CDR2 SYGVKD. This CDR3 contains 15 residues. Trimming took off 0 bases at V and 5 bases at J, with 13 bases between the two ends.

There are a few counts of this clonotype. The chain is built from TRBV4-1 and TRBJ2-1, with D possibly being TRBD1 or TRBD2 (5 bases each). There are 17 residues in the CDR3. CDR1 MGHRA and CDR2 YSYEKL come from the germline V gene. Trimming removed 6 bases at V and 7 bases at J, with 25 bases between. The DNA of the CDR3 is TGCGCCAGCAGGCAGGCCCGGGACCTCTTGTTTTATAATGAGCAGTTCTTC. It yields the protein CASRQARDLLFYNEQFF.

Concerning this clonotype: Since a much larger clone is just one base distant, this may be a read error. The CDR3 sequence is CAGSLAGTYEQYF. In DNA, the CDR3 is TGTGCCGGCAGCTTAGCAGGTACCTACGAGCAGTACTTC. V is TRBV11-2 and J is TRBJ2-7, with unresolved D. This CDR3 spans 13 amino acids. Germline assignment: CDR1 SGHAT and CDR2 FQNNGV.

The chain joins TRBV29-1 to TRBJ1-2, with D tentatively TRBD1 (6 bases). CDR3 size: 12 residues. V lost 4 bases and J 6 bases, leaving 12 bases between the germline ends. Germline CDR1 is SQVTM and CDR2 is ANQGSEA. CDR3 coding DNA: TGCAGCGTTGTATGGACAGAGCATGGCTACACCTTC. Amino acid sequence: CSVVWTEHGYTF.

Points on this clonotype: Possible read error: a much larger clone is one base away. V is TRBV5-6 and J is TRBJ1-2; D is possibly TRBD1 (6 bases). V dropped 0 bases and J dropped 6 bases, with 12 bases sitting between them. This CDR3 region has 14 residues. Germline V gives CDR1 SGHDT, CDR2 YYEEEE. The CDR3 DNA follows: TGTGCCAGCAGCTTGGCCCGGGGGGCTGATGGCTACACCTTC. This sequence encodes CASSLARGADGYTF. The full variable domain, its missing parts supplied by reference TRBV5-6 and TRBJ1-2, is DAGVTQSPTHLIKTRGQQVTLRCSPKSGHDTVSWYQQALGQGPQFIFQYYEEEERQRGNFPDRFSGHQFPNYSSELNVNALLLGDSALYLCASSLARGADGYTFGSGTRLTVV.